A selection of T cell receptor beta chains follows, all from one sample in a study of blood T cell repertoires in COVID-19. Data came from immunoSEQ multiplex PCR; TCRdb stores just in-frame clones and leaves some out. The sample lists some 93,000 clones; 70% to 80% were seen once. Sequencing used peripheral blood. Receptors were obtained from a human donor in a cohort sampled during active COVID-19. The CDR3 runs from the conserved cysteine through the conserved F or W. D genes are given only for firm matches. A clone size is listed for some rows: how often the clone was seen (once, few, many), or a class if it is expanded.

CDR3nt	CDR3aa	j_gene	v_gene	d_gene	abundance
TGTGCCAGCAGCTTATCCCCCACAGGGGGTAGAAACACCATATATTTT	CASSLSPTGGRNTIYF	TRBJ1-3	TRBV7-2	TRBD1	NA
TGTGCCAGCAGCCCCCGGGACAACCCTCGGGTCACTGAAGCTTTCTTT	CASSPRDNPRVTEAFF	TRBJ1-1	TRBV7-9	NA	few
TGTGCCAGCAGCCAAGAACGATGGGCTTCTGGAAACACCATATATTTT	CASSQERWASGNTIYF	TRBJ1-3	TRBV3-1/TRBV3-2	NA	NA
TGTGCCAGCAGTGGGTCCGGGACTAGCGGGAGTTGGGGCACCGGGGAGCTGTTTTTT	CASSGSGTSGSWGTGELFF	TRBJ2-2	TRBV2	TRBD2	NA
TGTGCCAGCAGTTCCACCCTCCGGGGGGATGGCTACACCTTC	CASSSTLRGDGYTF	TRBJ1-2	TRBV27	NA	NA
TGCGCCAGCAGCCACGGTGGGGGGGGGACTGAAGCTTTCTTT	CASSHGGGGTEAFF	TRBJ1-1	TRBV4-1	NA	NA
TGTGCCAGCAGTTACTCCGCGGCGAGGGCCTCCTACGAGCAGTACTTC	CASSYSAARASYEQYF	TRBJ2-7	TRBV6-2/TRBV6-3	NA	few
TGTGCCATCAGTGATGCGGGGGGTCTAGCGGCCGAGCAGTTCTTC	CAISDAGGLAAEQFF	TRBJ2-1	TRBV10-3	TRBD2	NA
TGTGCCAGCAGCTCCCCGACAGGGGACACAGATACGCAGTATTTT	CASSSPTGDTDTQYF	TRBJ2-3	TRBV6-5	TRBD1	NA
TGTGCCAGTAGCGTGGGACAGGGGCTGGCCGGAAAACTGTTTTTT	CASSVGQGLAGKLFF	TRBJ1-4	TRBV19	TRBD1	NA
TGTGCCAGCAGCCCGCGGGGAGCGGGAGGGAATGAGCAGTTCTTC	CASSPRGAGGNEQFF	TRBJ2-1	TRBV7-9	TRBD2	once
TGTGCCAGCAGCCCTCCAGACACCGGGGAGCTGTTTTTT	CASSPPDTGELFF	TRBJ2-2	TRBV3-1/TRBV3-2	NA	NA
TGTGCCAGCAGCCCTGACAGGGGTGGGTACGAGCAGTACTTC	CASSPDRGGYEQYF	TRBJ2-7	TRBV7-2	TRBD1	NA
TGCGCCAGCAGCCAATCGACAGGGGCGGGCCGGGAGACCCAGTACTTC	CASSQSTGAGRETQYF	TRBJ2-5	TRBV4-3	TRBD1	NA
TGTGCCAGCAGCTTAGGTCTAGACGAGGAAGAGACCCAGTACTTC	CASSLGLDEEETQYF	TRBJ2-5	TRBV11-3	NA	NA
TGTGCCAGCAGTTCGGGGGAATCCGGCTACACCTTC	CASSSGESGYTF	TRBJ1-2	TRBV28	NA	NA
TGCGCCAGCAGCCAAGATGAGGAGAAAACTGAAGCTTTCTTT	CASSQDEEKTEAFF	TRBJ1-1	TRBV4-1	NA	NA
TGTGCCAGCAGCCAAGATGGGGGCTACGGCTACACCTTC	CASSQDGGYGYTF	TRBJ1-2	TRBV3-1/TRBV3-2	NA	NA
TGTGCCAGCAGTCCCTGGGGTAGCGGAGAGACCCAGTACTTC	CASSPWGSGETQYF	TRBJ2-5	TRBV6-5	NA	NA
TGTGCCACCTCGCTGCAGGGGGATCTCTACGAGCAGTACTTC	CATSLQGDLYEQYF	TRBJ2-7	TRBV2	TRBD1	NA
TGTGCCAGCAGCTTAGGCCTAGCGGGCCCCAATGAGCAGTTCTTC	CASSLGLAGPNEQFF	TRBJ2-1	TRBV7-3	TRBD2	NA
TGTGCCAGCAGTTTCACTAGCAGCCAATACAATGAGCAGTTCTTC	CASSFTSSQYNEQFF	TRBJ2-1	TRBV6-6	NA	NA
TGTGCCAGTAGTATATCGGCAGGAATGCAGTATTTT	CASSISAGMQYF	TRBJ2-3	TRBV19	NA	NA
TGTGCCAGCAGCCTTGGACTAGCGGGAGGAACAGATACGCAGTATTTT	CASSLGLAGGTDTQYF	TRBJ2-3	TRBV7-8	TRBD2	NA
TGTGCCAGCAGTGCATCTCATAGCGGGTACACAGATACGCAGTATTTT	CASSASHSGYTDTQYF	TRBJ2-3	TRBV25-1	TRBD2	NA
TGTGCCAGCAGTGAAGCGGGGGGACAGCAAGAGACCCAGTACTTC	CASSEAGGQQETQYF	TRBJ2-5	TRBV6-1	NA	NA
TGTGCCAGCAGTCGACAGGGGGTTGACATTCAGTACTTC	CASSRQGVDIQYF	TRBJ2-4	TRBV6-5	TRBD1	NA
TGTGCCAGCAGCTTATCGGGGAGCGGGGAGCTGTTTTTT	CASSLSGSGELFF	TRBJ2-2	TRBV5-6	NA	NA